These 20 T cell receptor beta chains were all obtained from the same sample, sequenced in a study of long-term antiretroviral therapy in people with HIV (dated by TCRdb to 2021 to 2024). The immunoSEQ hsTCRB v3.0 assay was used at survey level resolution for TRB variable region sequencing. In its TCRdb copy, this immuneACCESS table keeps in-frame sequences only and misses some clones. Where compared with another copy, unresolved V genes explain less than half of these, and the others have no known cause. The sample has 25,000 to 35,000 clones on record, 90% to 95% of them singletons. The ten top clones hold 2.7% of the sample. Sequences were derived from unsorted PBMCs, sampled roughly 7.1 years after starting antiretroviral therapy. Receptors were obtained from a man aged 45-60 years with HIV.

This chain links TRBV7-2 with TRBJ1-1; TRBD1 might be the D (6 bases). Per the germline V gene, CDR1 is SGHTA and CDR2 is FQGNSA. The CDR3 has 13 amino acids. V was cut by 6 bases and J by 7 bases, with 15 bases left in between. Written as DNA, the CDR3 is TGTGCCAGCAGTTTGGGACACGGAAATGAAGCTTTCTTT. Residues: CASSLGHGNEAFF. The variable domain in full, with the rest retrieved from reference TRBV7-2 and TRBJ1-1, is GAGVSQSPSNKVTEKGKDVELRCDPISGHTALYWYRQSLGQGLEFLIYFQGNSAPDKSGLPSDRFSAERTGGSVSTLTIQRTQQEDSAVYLCASSLGHGNEAFFGQGTRLTVV.

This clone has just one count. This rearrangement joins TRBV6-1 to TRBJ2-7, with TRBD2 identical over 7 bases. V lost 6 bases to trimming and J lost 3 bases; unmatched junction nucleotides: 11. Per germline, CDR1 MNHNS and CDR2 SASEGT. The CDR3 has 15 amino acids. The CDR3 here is CASRFERGGRYEQYF. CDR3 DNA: TGTGCCAGCAGGTTTGAGCGGGGAGGACGCTACGAGCAGTACTTC.

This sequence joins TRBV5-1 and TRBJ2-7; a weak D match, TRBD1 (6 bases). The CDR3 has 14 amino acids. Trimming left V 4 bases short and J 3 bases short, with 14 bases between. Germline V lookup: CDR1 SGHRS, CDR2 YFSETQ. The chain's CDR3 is CASSPTAGDYEQYF. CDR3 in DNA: TGCGCCAGCAGCCCCACCGCAGGGGACTACGAGCAGTACTTC.

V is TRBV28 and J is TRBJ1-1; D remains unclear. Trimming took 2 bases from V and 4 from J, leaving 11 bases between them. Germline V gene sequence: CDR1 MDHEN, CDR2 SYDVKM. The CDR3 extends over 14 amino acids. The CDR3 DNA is TGTGCCAGCAGTTTAGGTAATACTCCCACTGAAGCTTTCTTT. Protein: CASSLGNTPTEAFF.

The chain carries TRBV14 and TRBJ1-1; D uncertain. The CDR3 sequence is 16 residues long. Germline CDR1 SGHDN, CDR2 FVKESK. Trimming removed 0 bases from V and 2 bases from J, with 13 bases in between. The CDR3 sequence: CASSQDLGNLNTEAFF. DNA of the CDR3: TGTGCCAGCAGCCAAGATCTGGGGAACCTAAACACTGAAGCTTTCTTT.

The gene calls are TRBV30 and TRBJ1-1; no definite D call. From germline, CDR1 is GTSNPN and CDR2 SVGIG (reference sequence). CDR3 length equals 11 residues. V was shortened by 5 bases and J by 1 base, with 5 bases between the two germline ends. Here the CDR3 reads CAWHKNTEAFF. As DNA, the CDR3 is TGTGCCTGGCACAAGAACACTGAAGCTTTCTTT.

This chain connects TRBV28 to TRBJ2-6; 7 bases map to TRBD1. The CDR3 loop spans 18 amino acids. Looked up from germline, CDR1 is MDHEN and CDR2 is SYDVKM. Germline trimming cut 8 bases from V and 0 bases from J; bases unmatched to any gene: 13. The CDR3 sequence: CASGPSARGNSGANVLTF. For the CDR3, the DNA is TGTGCCAGCGGTCCTTCGGCCAGGGGGAACTCTGGGGCCAACGTCCTGACTTTC.

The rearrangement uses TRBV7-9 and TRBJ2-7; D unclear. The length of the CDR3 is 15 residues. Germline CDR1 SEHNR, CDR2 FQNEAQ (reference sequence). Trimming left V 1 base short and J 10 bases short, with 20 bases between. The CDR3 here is CASSLGPQTTAQQYF. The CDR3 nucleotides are TGTGCCAGCAGCTTAGGTCCTCAGACCACTGCGCAACAGTACTTC.

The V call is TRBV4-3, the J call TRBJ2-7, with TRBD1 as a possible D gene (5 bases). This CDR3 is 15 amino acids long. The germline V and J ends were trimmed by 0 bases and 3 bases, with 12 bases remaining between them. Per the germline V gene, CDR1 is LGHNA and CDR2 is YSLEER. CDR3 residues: CASSQESGKGYEQYF. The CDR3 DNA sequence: TGCGCCAGCAGCCAAGAGTCAGGGAAAGGCTACGAGCAGTACTTC.

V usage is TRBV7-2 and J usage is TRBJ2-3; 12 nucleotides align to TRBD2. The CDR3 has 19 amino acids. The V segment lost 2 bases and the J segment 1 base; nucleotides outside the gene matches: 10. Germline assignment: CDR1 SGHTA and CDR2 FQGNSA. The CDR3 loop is CASSLIRLAGGRGTDTQYF. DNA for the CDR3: TGTGCCAGCAGCTTAATTAGGCTAGCGGGGGGGCGAGGCACAGATACGCAGTATTTT.

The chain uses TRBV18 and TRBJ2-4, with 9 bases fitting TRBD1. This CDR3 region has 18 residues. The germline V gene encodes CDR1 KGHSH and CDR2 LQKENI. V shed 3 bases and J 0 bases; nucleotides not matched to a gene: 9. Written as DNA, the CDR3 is TGTGCCAGCTCACCCAATCGGGGACAGGGAATAGCCAAAAACATTCAGTACTTC. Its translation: CASSPNRGQGIAKNIQYF.

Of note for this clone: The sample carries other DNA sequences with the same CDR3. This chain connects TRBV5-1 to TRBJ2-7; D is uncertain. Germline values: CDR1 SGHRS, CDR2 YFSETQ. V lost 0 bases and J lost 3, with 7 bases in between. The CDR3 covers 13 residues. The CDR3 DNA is TGCGCCAGCAGCTTGGGGGCTGGCTACGAGCAGTACTTC. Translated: CASSLGAGYEQYF.

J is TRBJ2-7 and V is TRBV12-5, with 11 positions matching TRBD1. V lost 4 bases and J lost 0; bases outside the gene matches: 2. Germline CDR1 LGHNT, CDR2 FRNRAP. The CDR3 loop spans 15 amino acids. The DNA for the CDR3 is TGTGCTAGTGGTTGGGACAGGGGGGTCTCCTACGAGCAGTACTTC. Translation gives CASGWDRGVSYEQYF.

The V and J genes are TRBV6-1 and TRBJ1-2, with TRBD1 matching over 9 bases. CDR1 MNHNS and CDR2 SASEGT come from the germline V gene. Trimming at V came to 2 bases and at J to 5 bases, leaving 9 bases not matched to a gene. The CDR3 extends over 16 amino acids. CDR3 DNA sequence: TGTGCCAGCAGTGAACTTGAACAGGGGGCACGATATGGCTACACCTTC. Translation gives CASSELEQGARYGYTF.

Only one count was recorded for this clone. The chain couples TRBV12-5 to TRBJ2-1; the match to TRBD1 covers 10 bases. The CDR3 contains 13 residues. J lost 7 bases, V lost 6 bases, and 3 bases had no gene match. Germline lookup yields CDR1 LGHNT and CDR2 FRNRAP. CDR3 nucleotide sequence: TGTGCTAGTGGCCTGGACAGGGGGAATGAGCAGTTCTTC. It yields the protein CASGLDRGNEQFF. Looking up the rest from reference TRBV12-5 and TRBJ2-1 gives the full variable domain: DARVTQTPRHKVTEMGQEVTMRCQPILGHNTVFWYRQTMMQGLELLAYFRNRAPLDDSGMPKDRFSAEMPDATLATLKIQPSEPRDSAVYFCASGLDRGNEQFFGPGTRLTVL.

The CDR3 spells CASSSGHTDTQYF. CDR3 nucleotides: TGTGCCAGCAGCTCCGGACACACAGATACGCAGTATTTT. V and J are TRBV7-2 and TRBJ2-3; a possible D gene is TRBD1 (5 bases). The germline gives CDR1 SGHTA, CDR2 FQGNSA. Trimming removed 4 bases at V and 2 bases at J, with 7 bases between. CDR3 length: 13 amino acids.

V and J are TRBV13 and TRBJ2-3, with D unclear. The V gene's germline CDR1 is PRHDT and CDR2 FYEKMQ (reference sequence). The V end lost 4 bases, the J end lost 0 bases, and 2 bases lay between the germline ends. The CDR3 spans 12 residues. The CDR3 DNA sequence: TGTGCCAGCAGCTCCAGCACAGATACGCAGTATTTT. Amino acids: CASSSSTDTQYF.

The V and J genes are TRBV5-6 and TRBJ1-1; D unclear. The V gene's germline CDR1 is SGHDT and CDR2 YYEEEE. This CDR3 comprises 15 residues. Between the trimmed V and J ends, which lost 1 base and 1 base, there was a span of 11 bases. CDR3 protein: CASSLRHFQNTEAFF. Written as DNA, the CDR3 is TGTGCCAGCAGCTTGCGGCATTTCCAGAACACTGAAGCTTTCTTT.

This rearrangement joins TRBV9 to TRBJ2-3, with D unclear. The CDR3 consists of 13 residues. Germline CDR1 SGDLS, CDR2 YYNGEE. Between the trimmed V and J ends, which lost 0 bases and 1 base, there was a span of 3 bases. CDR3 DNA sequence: TGTGCCAGCAGCGTAGGTGGCACAGATACGCAGTATTTT. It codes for CASSVGGTDTQYF. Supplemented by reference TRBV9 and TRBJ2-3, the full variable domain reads DSGVTQTPKHLITATGQRVTLRCSPRSGDLSVYWYQQSLDQGLQFLIQYYNGEERAKGNILERFSAQQFPDLHSELNLSSLELGDSALYFCASSVGGTDTQYFGPGTRLTVL.

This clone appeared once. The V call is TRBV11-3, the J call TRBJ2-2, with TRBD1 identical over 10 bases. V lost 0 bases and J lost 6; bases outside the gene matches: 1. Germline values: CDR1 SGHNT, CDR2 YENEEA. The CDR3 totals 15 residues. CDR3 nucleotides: TGTGCCAGCAGCTTAGATGGGACAGGGGCCGGGGAGCTGTTTTTT. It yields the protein CASSLDGTGAGELFF.